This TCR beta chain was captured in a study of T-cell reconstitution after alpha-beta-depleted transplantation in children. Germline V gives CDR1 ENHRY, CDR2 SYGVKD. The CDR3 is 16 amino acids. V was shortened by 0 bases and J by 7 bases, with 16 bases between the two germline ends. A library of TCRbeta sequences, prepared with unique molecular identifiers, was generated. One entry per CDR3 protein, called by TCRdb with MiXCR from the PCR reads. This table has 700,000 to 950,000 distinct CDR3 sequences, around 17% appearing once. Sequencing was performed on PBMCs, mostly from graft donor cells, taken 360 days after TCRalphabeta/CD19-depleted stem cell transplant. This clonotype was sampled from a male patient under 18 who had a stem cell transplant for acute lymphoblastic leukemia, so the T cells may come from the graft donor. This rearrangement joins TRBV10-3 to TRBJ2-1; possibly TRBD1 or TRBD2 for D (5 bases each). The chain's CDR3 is CAISESKSQGRNEQFF. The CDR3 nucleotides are TGTGCCATCAGTGAGTCGAAGTCCCAGGGACGAAATGAGCAGTTCTTC.